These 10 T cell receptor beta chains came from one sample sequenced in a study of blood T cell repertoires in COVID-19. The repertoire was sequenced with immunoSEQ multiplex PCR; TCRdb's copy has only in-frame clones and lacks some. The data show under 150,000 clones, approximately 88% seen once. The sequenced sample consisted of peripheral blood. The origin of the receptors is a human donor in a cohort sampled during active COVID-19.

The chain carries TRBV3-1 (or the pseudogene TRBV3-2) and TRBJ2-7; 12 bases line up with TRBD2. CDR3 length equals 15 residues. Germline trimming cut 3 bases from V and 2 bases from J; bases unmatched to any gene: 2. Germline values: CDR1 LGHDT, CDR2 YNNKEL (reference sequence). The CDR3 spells CASSQTSGGAYEQYF. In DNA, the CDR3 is TGTGCCAGCAGCCAGACTAGCGGGGGCGCCTACGAGCAGTACTTC.

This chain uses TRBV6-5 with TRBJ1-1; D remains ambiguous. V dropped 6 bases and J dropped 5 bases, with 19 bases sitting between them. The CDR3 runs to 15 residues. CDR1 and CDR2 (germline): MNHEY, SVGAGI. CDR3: CASSYLAASRTEAFF. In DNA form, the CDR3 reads TGTGCCAGCAGCTACCTGGCGGCCTCGAGGACTGAAGCTTTCTTT.

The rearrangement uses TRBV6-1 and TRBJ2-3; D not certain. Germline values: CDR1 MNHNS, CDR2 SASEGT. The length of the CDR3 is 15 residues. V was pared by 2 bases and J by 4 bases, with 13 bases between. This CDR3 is CASSEMSLLADTQYF. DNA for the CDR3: TGTGCCAGCAGTGAAATGTCCCTATTGGCAGATACGCAGTATTTT.

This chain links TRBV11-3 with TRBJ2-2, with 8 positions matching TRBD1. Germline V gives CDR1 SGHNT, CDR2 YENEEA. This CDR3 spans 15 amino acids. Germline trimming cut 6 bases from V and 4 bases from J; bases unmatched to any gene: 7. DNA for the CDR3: TGTGCCAGCAGTCAACAGGGGGAACCCACCGGGGAGCTGTTTTTT. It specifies CASSQQGEPTGELFF. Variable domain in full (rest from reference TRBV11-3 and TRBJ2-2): EAGVVQSPRYKIIEKKQPVAFWCNPISGHNTLYWYLQNLGQGPELLIRYENEEAVDDSQLPKDRFSAERLKGVDSTLKIQPAELGDSAVYLCASSQQGEPTGELFFGEGSRLTVL.

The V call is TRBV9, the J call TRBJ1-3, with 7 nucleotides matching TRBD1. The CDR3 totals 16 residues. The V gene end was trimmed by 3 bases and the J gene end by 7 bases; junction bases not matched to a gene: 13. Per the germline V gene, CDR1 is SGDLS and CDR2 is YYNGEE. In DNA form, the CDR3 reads TGTGCCAGCAGCGCCGGTTTAGACAGGGAGAGGAACACCATATATTTT. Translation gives CASSAGLDRERNTIYF.

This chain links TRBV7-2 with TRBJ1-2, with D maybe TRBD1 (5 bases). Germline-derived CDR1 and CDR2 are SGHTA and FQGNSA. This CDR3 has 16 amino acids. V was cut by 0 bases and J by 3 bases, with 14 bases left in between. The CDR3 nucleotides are TGTGCCAGCAGCTTAGCAGCAGGGCGGGATGACTATGGCTACACCTTC. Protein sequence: CASSLAAGRDDYGYTF.

CDR3 sequence (DNA): TGCGCCAGCAGCTTGGGACAGAACACAGATACGCAGTATTTT. Translating gives CASSLGQNTDTQYF. This chain links TRBV5-1 with TRBJ2-3; D possibly corresponds to TRBD1 (5 bases). Germline CDR1 reads SGHRS; CDR2 reads YFSETQ. V shed 0 bases and J shed 2 bases, with 7 bases lying between them. There are 14 residues in the CDR3.

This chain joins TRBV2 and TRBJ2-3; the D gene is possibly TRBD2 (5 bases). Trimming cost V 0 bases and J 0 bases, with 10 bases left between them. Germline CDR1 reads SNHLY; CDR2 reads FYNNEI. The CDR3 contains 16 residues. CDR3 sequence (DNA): TGTGCCAGCAGTGAAGCTGGAGGATCCAGCACAGATACGCAGTATTTT. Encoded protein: CASSEAGGSSTDTQYF.

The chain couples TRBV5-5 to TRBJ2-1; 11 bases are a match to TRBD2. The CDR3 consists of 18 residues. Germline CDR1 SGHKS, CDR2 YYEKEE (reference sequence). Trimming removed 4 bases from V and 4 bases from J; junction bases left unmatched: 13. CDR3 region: CASSKETPSGGPYNEQFF. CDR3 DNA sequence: TGTGCCAGCAGCAAGGAAACTCCTAGCGGGGGGCCTTACAATGAGCAGTTCTTC.

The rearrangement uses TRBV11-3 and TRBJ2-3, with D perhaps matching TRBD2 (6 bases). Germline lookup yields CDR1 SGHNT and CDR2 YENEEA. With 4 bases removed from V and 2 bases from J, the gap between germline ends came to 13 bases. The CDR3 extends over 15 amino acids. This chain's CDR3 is CASSSGRGNTDTQYF. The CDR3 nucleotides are TGTGCCAGCAGCTCCGGACGGGGGAACACAGATACGCAGTATTTT.